Each of the 13 T cell receptor beta chains below was sequenced from the same sample in a study of blood T cells in healthy people across ages. A second PCR, run for roughly 7 to 12 cycles, used a sample-barcoded 5' primer plus a J-beta primer mix. One entry per CDR3 protein results from TCRdb running MiXCR on the 5' RACE reads. The sample shows 650,000 to 700,000 distinct CDR3 sequences, 32% of them seen only once. Sequenced input: blood. These receptors came from a woman older than 75 in good health.

This clonotype was found many times. This sequence joins TRBV4-2 and TRBJ2-5, with 9 bases identical to TRBD2. Germline CDR1 and CDR2: LGHNA and YNFKEQ. The J segment lost 5 bases and the V segment lost 2 bases, leaving 9 bases of the junction unmatched. The CDR3 length is 16 residues. The CDR3 sequence: CASSQFTSGGRETQYF. In DNA, the CDR3 is TGTGCCAGCAGCCAATTTACCAGCGGGGGGCGGGAGACCCAGTACTTC.

To note about this clonotype: A junction end diverges from the germline sequence, so it may reflect a read error. The chain joins TRBV9 to TRBJ2-5, with D perhaps matching TRBD1 (7 bases). This CDR3 has 16 amino acids. CDR1 SGDLS and CDR2 YYNGEE come from the germline V gene. CDR3 region: CASSVDPGGRSETQYF. In nucleotides, the CDR3 is TGTGCCAGTAGCGTAGATCCAGGGGGGAGGTCAGAGACCCAGTACTTC.

Comments on this clonotype: Given a much more abundant clone one base away, this may be a read error. The J gene is TRBJ2-1, the V gene TRBV7-2; D is unresolved. The J call may be faulty, since TRBJ2-7 better matches the DNA end. CDR1 and CDR2 from the germline V gene are SGHTA and FQGNSA. The CDR3 covers 16 residues. DNA for the CDR3: TGTGCCAGCAGCCGAATCAGGCGAAGCTCCTACAATGAGCAGTACTTC. It specifies CASSRIRRSSYNEQYF.

This clonotype was picked up a small number of times. V usage is TRBV9 and J usage is TRBJ1-4; D is unresolved. Looked up from germline, CDR1 is SGDLS and CDR2 is YYNGEE. The CDR3 extends over 14 amino acids. Between the trimmed V and J ends, which lost 0 bases and 5 bases, there was a span of 8 bases. CDR3 DNA: TGTGCCAGCAGCGTAGACAACAGAAATGAAAAACTGTTTTTT. Its translation: CASSVDNRNEKLFF.

This clonotype was found many times. V gene TRBV5-6 combines with J gene TRBJ1-1, with TRBD1 matching 8 bases. The CDR3 totals 15 residues. Germline loops: CDR1 SGHDT, CDR2 YYEEEE. The J segment lost 8 bases and the V segment lost 0 bases, leaving 9 bases of the junction unmatched. The CDR3 nucleotides read TGTGCCAGCAGCTTGGGGCAGGGGGCGCGTTCCGAAGCTTTCTTT. Translation: CASSLGQGARSEAFF.

This clonotype was recorded a few times. The CDR3 DNA reads as TGTGCCAGCAGACGGACAGGGGAGGGCAATCAGCCCCAGCATTTT. Protein product: CASRRTGEGNQPQHF. This chain connects TRBV12-3 or TRBV12-4 to TRBJ1-5, with 9 bases lining up with TRBD1. V lost 6 bases and J lost 2; bases outside the gene matches: 5. The CDR3 length is 15 residues.

The chain recombines TRBV7-9 with TRBJ1-1; 10 bases fit TRBD1. CDR1 SEHNR and CDR2 FQNEAQ come from the germline V gene (reference sequence). The length of the CDR3 is 15 residues. The trim removed 5 bases at V and 4 bases at J, leaving 7 bases unmatched. CDR3 nucleotide sequence: TGTGCCAGCAGCCCGGACAGGGGGGCGTTCACTGAAGCTTTCTTT. Translated: CASSPDRGAFTEAFF.

This clonotype was seen at least ten times. The J gene is TRBJ2-5, the V gene TRBV5-4; the D is unclear. Germline CDR1 and CDR2: SGHNT and YYREEE (reference sequence). V shed 1 base and J shed 5 bases, with 9 bases lying between them. The CDR3 is 13 amino acids. CDR3 protein: CASSLSDSETQYF. The CDR3 nucleotides are TGTGCCAGCAGCTTGTCCGATTCGGAGACCCAGTACTTC.

This clonotype has a count of ten or more. The chain has TRBV5-6 and TRBJ2-1, with 12 bases matching TRBD2. Germline trimming cut 3 bases from V and 9 bases from J; bases unmatched to any gene: 7. This CDR3 is 15 amino acids long. Germline assignment: CDR1 SGHDT and CDR2 YYEEEE. The CDR3 spells CASSSSGGARGEQFF. The CDR3 bases are TGTGCCAGCAGCTCTAGCGGGGGGGCGCGGGGTGAGCAGTTCTTC.

This clonotype has more than one count but fewer than ten. This sequence joins TRBV12-3 or TRBV12-4 and TRBJ1-4, with D possibly being TRBD1 (6 bases). The germline V and J ends were trimmed by 6 bases and 6 bases, with 17 bases remaining between them. This CDR3 is 15 amino acids long. The CDR3 DNA reads as TGTGCCAGCAGGGACACAGGGTTGGGGTATGAAAAACTGTTTTTT. This translates into CASRDTGLGYEKLFF.

This clonotype has a count of ten or more. A much larger clone is a single base away; this may be a read error. The genes are TRBV10-3 and TRBJ2-7; possibly TRBD2 for D (5 bases). The CDR3 loop spans 14 amino acids. Germline CDR1 is ENHRY and CDR2 is SYGVKD. The V and J ends lost 6 bases and 7 bases respectively, with 19 bases between them. CDR3: CAISPGTSVNEQYF. CDR3 DNA sequence: TGTGCCATCAGCCCCGGTACTAGTGTCAATGAGCAGTACTTC.

The chain has TRBV5-6 and TRBJ2-1, with D perhaps TRBD1 (5 bases). The germline V gene has CDR1 SGHDT and CDR2 YYEEEE. V lost 3 bases, J lost 2 bases, and 9 bases lay in between. The CDR3 runs to 14 residues. The CDR3: CASSWAGPYNEQFF. DNA for the CDR3: TGTGCCAGCAGCTGGGCAGGGCCCTACAATGAGCAGTTCTTC.

The chain couples TRBV7-2 to TRBJ2-7, with 9 bases matching TRBD1. The CDR3 sequence is 17 residues long. V trimming: 3 bases; J trimming: 2 bases; junction bases outside the gene matches: 11. Germline loops: CDR1 SGHTA, CDR2 FQGNSA. CDR3 region: CASSFLTDRGGTYEQYF. DNA of the CDR3: TGTGCCAGCAGCTTCCTAACAGACAGGGGGGGGACCTACGAGCAGTACTTC. Using reference TRBV7-2 and TRBJ2-7 for the parts outside the CDR3, the full variable domain is GAGVSQSPSNKVTEKGKDVELRCDPISGHTALYWYRQSLGQGLEFLIYFQGNSAPDKSGLPSDRFSAERTGGSVSTLTIQRTQQEDSAVYLCASSFLTDRGGTYEQYFGPGTRLTVT.